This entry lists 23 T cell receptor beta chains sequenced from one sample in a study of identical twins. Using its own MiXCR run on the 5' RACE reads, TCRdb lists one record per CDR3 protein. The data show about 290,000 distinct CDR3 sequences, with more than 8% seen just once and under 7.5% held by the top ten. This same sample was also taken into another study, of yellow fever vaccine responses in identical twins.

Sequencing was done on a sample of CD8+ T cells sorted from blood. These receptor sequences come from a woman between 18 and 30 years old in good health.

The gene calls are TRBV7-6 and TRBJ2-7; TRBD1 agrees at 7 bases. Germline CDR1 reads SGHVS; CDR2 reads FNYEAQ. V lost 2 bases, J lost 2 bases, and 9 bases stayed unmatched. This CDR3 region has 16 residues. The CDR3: CASSLFKGQGAYEQYF. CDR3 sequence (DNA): TGTGCCAGCAGCTTATTTAAAGGTCAGGGGGCCTACGAGCAGTACTTC.

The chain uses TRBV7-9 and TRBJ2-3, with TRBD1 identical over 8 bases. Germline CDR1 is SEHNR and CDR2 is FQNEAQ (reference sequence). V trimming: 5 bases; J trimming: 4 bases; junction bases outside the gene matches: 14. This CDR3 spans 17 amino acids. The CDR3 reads CASSHAGAGGRADTQYF. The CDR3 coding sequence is TGTGCCAGCAGCCATGCAGGAGCAGGGGGCAGGGCAGATACGCAGTATTTT.

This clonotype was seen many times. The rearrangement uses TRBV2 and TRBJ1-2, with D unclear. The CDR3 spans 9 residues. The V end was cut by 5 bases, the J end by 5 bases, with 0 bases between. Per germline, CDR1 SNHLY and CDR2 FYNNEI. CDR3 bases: TGTGCCAGCAGTTATGGCTACACCTTC. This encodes CASSYGYTF.

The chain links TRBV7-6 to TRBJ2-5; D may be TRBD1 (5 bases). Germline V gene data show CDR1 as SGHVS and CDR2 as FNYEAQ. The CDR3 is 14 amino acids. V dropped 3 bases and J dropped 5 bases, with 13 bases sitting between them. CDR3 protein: CASSLVWGAETQYF. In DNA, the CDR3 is TGTGCCAGCAGCTTGGTATGGGGCGCGGAGACCCAGTACTTC.

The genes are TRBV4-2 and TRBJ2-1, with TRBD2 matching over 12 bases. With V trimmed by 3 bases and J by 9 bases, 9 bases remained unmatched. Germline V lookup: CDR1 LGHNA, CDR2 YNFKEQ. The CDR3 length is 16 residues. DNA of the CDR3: TGTGCCAGCAGCCACCAGACTAGCGGGAGCGTTGGTGAGCAGTTCTTC. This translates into CASSHQTSGSVGEQFF.

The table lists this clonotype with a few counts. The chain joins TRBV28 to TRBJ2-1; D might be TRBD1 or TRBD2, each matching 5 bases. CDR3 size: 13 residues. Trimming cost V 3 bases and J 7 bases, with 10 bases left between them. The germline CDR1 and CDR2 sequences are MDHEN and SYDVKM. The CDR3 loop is CASSFSEGNEQFF. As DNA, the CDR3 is TGTGCCAGCAGTTTTTCAGAGGGGAATGAGCAGTTCTTC.

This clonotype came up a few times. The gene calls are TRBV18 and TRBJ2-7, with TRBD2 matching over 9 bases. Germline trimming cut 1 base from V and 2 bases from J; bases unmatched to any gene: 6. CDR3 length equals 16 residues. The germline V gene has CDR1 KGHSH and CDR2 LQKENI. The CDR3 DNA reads TGTGCCAGCTCACCACAATGGCTAGCGGGAACCTACGAGCAGTACTTC. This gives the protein CASSPQWLAGTYEQYF.

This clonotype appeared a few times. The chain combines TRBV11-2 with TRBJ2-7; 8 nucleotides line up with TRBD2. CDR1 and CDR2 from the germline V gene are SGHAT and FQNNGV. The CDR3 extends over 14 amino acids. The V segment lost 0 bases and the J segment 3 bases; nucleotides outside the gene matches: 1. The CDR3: CASSLELAVYEQYF. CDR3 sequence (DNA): TGTGCCAGCAGCTTAGAACTAGCGGTCTACGAGCAGTACTTC.

The CDR3 DNA sequence: TGCAGCGTTGTAGGGACAGGGAGCTCCTACGAGCAGTACTTC. Translated, it gives CSVVGTGSSYEQYF. V usage is TRBV29-1 and J usage is TRBJ2-7, with 9 nucleotides matching TRBD1. CDR1 is SQVTM and CDR2 is ANQGSEA in the germline V gene. This CDR3 is built from 14 residues. Trimming took 4 bases from V and 0 from J; bases not matched to a gene: 4.

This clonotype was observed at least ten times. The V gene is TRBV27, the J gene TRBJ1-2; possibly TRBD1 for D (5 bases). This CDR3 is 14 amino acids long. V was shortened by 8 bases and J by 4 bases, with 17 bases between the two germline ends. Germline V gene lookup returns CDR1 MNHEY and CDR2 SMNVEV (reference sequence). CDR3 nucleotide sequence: TGTGCCAGCTCCCCTTATATGGGGCCCTATGGCTACACCTTC. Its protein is CASSPYMGPYGYTF.

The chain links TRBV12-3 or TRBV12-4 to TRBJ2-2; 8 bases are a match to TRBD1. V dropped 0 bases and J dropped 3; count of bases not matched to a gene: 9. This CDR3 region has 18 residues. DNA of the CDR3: TGTGCCAGCAGTTTAGCCACAATGACAGGGGAGTACACCGGGGAGCTGTTTTTT. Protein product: CASSLATMTGEYTGELFF.

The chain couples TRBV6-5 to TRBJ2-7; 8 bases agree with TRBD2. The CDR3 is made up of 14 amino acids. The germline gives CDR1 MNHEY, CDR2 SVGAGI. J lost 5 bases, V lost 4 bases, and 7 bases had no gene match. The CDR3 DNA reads TGTGCCAGCAGTTCACCGGGAGGGCCCCACGAGCAGTACTTC. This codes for CASSSPGGPHEQYF.

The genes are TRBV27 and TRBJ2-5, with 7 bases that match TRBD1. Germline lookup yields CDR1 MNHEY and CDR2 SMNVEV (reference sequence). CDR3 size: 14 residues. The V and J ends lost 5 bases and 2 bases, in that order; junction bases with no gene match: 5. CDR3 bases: TGTGCCAGCAGTCCCGACAGGGATCAAGAGACCCAGTACTTC. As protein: CASSPDRDQETQYF.

In nucleotides, the CDR3 is TGCGCCAGCAGCCAGGGGGGCCCGCCAAGCACCTACGAGCAGTACTTC. Encoded protein: CASSQGGPPSTYEQYF. The chain employs TRBV4-3 and TRBJ2-7; either TRBD1 or TRBD2 may fit D (6 bases each). The CDR3 contains 16 residues. The germline gives CDR1 LGHNA, CDR2 YSLEER. The V end lost 3 bases, the J end lost 2 bases, and 17 bases lay between the germline ends.

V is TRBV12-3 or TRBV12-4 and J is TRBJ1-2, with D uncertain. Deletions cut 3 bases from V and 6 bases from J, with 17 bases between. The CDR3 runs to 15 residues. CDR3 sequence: CASSFNTVERDGYTF. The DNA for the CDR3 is TGTGCCAGCAGTTTTAATACTGTAGAGCGAGATGGCTACACCTTC.

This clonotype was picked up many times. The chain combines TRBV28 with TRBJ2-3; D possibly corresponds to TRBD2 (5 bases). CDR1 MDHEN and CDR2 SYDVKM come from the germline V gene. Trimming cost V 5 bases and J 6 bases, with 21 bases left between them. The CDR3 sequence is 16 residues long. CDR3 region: CASSPIEGSRTDTQYF. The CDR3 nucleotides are TGTGCCAGCAGTCCTATTGAGGGTTCTCGGACGGATACGCAGTATTTT.

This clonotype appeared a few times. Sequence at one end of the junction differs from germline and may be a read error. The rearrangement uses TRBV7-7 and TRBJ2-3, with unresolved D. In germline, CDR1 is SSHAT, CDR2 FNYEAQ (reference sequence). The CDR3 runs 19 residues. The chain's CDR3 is CASSLVLFRRRISTDTQYF. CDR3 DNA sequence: TGTGCTAGCAGCTTAGTTTTATTTCGTCGGCGGATTAGCACAGATACGCAGTATTTT.

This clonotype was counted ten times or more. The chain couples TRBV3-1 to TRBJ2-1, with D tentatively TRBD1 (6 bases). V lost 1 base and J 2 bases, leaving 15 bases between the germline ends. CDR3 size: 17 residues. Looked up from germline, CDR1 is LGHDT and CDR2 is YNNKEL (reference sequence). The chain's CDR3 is CASSQGARDIAYNEQFF. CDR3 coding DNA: TGTGCCAGCAGCCAAGGGGCCCGGGACATCGCCTACAATGAGCAGTTCTTC.

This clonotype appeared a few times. The CDR3 DNA reads as TGTGCCAGCAGTCGCGAAGGGCGGGAGCGCTCCTACGAGCAGTACTTC. It codes for CASSREGRERSYEQYF. The rearrangement links TRBV7-9 to TRBJ2-7, with TRBD2 identical over 7 bases. The CDR3 sequence is 16 residues long. Germline V gene data show CDR1 as SEHNR and CDR2 as FQNEAQ (reference sequence). V trimming: 6 bases; J trimming: 0 bases; junction bases outside the gene matches: 11.

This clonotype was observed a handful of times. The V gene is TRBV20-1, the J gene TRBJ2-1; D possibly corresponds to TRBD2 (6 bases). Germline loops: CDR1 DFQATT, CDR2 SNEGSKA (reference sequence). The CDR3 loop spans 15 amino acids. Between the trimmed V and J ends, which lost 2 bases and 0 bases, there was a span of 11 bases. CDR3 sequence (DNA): TGCAGTGCTAGATCGGGGGAGAGCTCCTACAATGAGCAGTTCTTC. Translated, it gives CSARSGESSYNEQFF.

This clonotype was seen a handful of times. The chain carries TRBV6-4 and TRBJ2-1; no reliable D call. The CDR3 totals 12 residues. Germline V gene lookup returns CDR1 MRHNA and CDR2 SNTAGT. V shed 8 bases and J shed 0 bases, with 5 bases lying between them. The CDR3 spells CASLSSYNEQFF. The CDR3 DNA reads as TGTGCCAGCTTAAGCTCCTACAATGAGCAGTTCTTC.

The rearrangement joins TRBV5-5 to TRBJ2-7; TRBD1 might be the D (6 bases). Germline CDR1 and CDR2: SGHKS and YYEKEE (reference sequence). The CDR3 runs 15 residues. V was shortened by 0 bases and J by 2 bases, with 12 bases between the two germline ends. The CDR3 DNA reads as TGTGCCAGCAGCTTGGAATTAGGGGGTACCTACGAGCAGTACTTC. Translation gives CASSLELGGTYEQYF.

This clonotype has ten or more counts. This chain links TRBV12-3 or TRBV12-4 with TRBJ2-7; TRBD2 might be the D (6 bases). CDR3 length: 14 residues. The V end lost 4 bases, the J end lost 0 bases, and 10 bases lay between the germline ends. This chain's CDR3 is CASSYSEGSYEQYF. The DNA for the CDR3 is TGTGCCAGCAGTTACTCGGAGGGCTCCTACGAGCAGTACTTC.